These T cell receptor beta chains were read from a single sample in a study of T cell responses to AZD1222 COVID-19 vaccine. Only in-frame clones appear in the TCRdb table, and some are missing; sequencing was by immunoSEQ multiplex PCR. The top ten hold about 12% of the sample, which has 110,000 to 150,000 clones, 85% to 95% seen once. Sequences were derived from peripheral blood, sampled after recovery from COVID-19. These receptors originate from an adult who had recovered from COVID-19. Both conserved end residues are part of each CDR3. The D gene is left open where the match is weak. Clone size is not always given. Where it is, it says once, few, many or a class for expanded clones.

.,TRBV7-9,TRBJ2-2,.,CASSLETPARELFF,TGTGCCAGCAGCTTAGAGACCCCCGCGAGGGAGCTGTTTTTT
.,TRBV2,TRBJ2-7,.,CASLSFYEQYF,TGTGCCAGCCTTAGCTTCTACGAGCAGTACTTC
.,TRBV4-2,TRBJ2-1,.,CASSQEMTGGTAFF,TGTGCCAGCAGCCAAGAAATGACGGGCGGGACTGCGTTCTTC
TRBD1,TRBV4-2,TRBJ1-5,few,CASSRDRGDGNQPQHF,TGTGCCAGCAGTCGTGACAGGGGGGATGGGAATCAGCCCCAGCATTTT
TRBD2,TRBV4-2,TRBJ2-1,.,CASSQGTSGRPYNEQFF,TGTGCCAGCAGCCAGGGGACTAGCGGGAGGCCCTACAATGAGCAGTTCTTC
.,TRBV15,TRBJ2-6,.,CATSRGLRPATGANVLTF,TGTGCCACCAGCAGAGGTCTACGCCCGGCGACCGGGGCCAACGTCCTGACTTTC
.,TRBV15,TRBJ2-2,.,CATSRANTGELFF,TGTGCCACCAGCAGAGCTAACACCGGGGAGCTGTTTTTT
.,TRBV28,TRBJ1-2,.,CASSRENYGYTF,TGTGCCAGCAGTCGCGAAAACTATGGCTACACCTTC
.,TRBV6-1,TRBJ1-2,.,CASSEASGYGYTF,TGTGCCAGCAGTGAAGCGAGTGGATATGGCTACACCTTC
.,TRBV9,TRBJ1-1,.,CASSVGAGTEAFF,TGTGCCAGCAGCGTGGGGGCAGGCACTGAAGCTTTCTTT